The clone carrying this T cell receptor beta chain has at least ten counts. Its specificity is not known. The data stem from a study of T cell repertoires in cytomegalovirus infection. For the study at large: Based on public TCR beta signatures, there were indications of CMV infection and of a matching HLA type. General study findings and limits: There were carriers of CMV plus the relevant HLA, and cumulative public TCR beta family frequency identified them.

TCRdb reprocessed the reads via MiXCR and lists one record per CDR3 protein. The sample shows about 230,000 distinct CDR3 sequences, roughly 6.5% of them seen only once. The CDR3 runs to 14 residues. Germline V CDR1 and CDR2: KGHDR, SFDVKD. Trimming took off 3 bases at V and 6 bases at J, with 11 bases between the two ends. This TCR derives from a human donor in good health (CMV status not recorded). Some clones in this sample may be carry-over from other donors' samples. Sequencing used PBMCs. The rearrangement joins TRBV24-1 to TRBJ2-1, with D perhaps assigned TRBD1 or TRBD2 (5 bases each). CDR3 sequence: CATSDPGRSNEQFF. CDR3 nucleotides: TGTGCCACCAGTGATCCGGGACGGTCCAATGAGCAGTTCTTC.